This T cell receptor beta chain stems from a study of cytomegalovirus exposure and HLA in healthy donors (dated 2017 in TCRdb). For the wider study: In an earlier analysis of 550 to 750 of the donors, 276 Gb of sequence data and approximately 120 million unique TCR beta sequences from about 179 million T cells were reported. Of the 300 to 500 genotyped donors, approximately 81% were placed in the genetic ancestry cluster associated with self-reported Caucasian donors. In addition to the first cohort of roughly 670 subjects, a separate validation cohort of 130 or so different subjects was used. Approximately 300 gigabases of sequencing data and approximately 92 million unique TCR sequences made up an early release that covered approximately 700 HLA-typed donors. HLA typing included class I and class II loci at four-digit resolution. Typing coverage varied by locus: roughly 629-640 donors for A, B, C, DRB1 and DQB1; about 520 for DQA1; more than 600 for DPA1; 400 to 480 for DPB1. All discovery cohort repertoires had been generated using a single sequencing platform. Alongside the repertoire data, information on donor age, sex, ethnicity and CMV serostatus was compiled. The aim of the study was to test whether cataloging public T cell receptors could identify signatures of past pathogen exposure. The T cell repertoires of around 670 subjects were profiled by immunosequencing and related to cytomegalovirus serostatus. High-throughput TCR immunosequencing, statistical association of individual TCRs with disease status, and machine learning were combined to predict cytomegalovirus infection status. Several DR-DQ haplotypes were handled as single units for association and clustering because linkage in the cohort was strong. An earlier analysis of 587 of the donors used high-throughput TCR beta sequencing to judge whether each TCR beta V gene segment behaved as functional or pseudogenic. The later analysis used no new phenotypic data to find candidate immune exposures, relying instead on TCR beta sequences and their occurrence across donors. Across some 400 genotyped donors of the cohort, an average of roughly 200,000 unique TCR beta nucleotide sequences per donor were sequenced, and roughly 20% of those sequences were non-productive. Genome-wide SNP genotypes for about three fifths of the roughly 670 donors were used in a later genetic analysis, which treated that subset as a discovery cohort. In a later analysis, previously published TCR beta repertoires from hundreds of donors were re-analyzed and high-resolution HLA genotyping was added so that TCR occurrence patterns could be studied. What the work shows at the level of the full study, not this receptor alone: Across donors, most TCR sequences were observed very rarely, whereas some public TCRs were present in many individuals. According to a later analysis, TCR association rates differed among HLA loci, with DRB1 alleles showing the most associated TCRs and HLA-C alleles showing the fewest. When HLA alleles, especially DR and DQ, strongly co-occurred, attributing TCR associations to individual alleles was difficult. The classifier was reported to diagnose cytomegalovirus status with high specificity and sensitivity in both the original cohort and the validation cohort. In a later genetic analysis, a missense DCLRE1C variant was associated with V-gene and J-gene trimming of TCR beta chains, and the association was replicated in an independent cohort. Because HLA typing was unavailable for some donors at each locus, only the typed subset was used in association tests. The 87-base-pair reads could not distinguish some IMGT-functional V segments, including TRBV6-2 and TRBV6-3, so those segments were excluded. The study listed 150 to 200 TCR beta chains as associated with cytomegalovirus. In a later analysis, HLA-associated TCR beta chains showed more clonal expansion and lower generation probabilities than non-associated chains that were equally common. It was suggested by the authors that the approach could potentially be generalized to other disease states and immunological phenotypes. The only immune exposure information available for the cohort was CMV serostatus. Linkage disequilibrium might explain the correlated functional status among segregating V segments, but an unknown experimental factor could not be ruled out. The presence/absence analyses assumed that sequencing depth was roughly uniform across donors, and that assumption may not be true. Some 15 rarely observed V segments, including chromosome 9 orphons, were excluded from the earlier analysis of about 600 of the donors because counts were too low. At a false discovery rate of 0.05, a later analysis linked about 16,000 TCR beta sequences to specific HLA alleles. A further reported finding was that TCR beta sequences accurately predicted the HLA-A and HLA-B alleles for most subjects in the first cohort. According to a later genetic analysis, donors in an Asian-associated ancestry cluster had fewer N-insertions in productive TCRs than the roughly 670-donor mean. In vitro tests confirmed that three of the cytomegalovirus-associated TCR beta chains recognize cytomegalovirus antigens. Broadly in line with IMGT annotations, most TCR beta V segments showed up in productive rearrangements about 87% or about 30% of the time in an earlier analysis of several hundred of the donors. A cluster of highly shared sequence variants was judged likely to be a technical artifact of the sequencing pipeline. According to a later analysis, parvovirus B19, influenza, CMV and Epstein-Barr virus appeared linked to several top co-occurrence clusters. In this cohort, only TCR beta chains were sequenced, and detectable features were limited by the absence of alpha or paired-chain data. A later analysis found that most CMV-associated TCR beta chains appeared HLA-restricted, with HLA associations seemingly driven largely by CMV exposure.

Concerning this clone itself: Its binding antigen is unknown. Within one base of it there is no much larger clone, and no base qualities were kept.

Receptor libraries were prepared by the immunoSEQ multiplex PCR assay. A mixture of 60 forward primers for TCR Vbeta segments and 13 reverse primers for TCR Jbeta segments was used in the multiplex PCR. Amplification of the CDR3 region of rearranged TCR beta genes was performed with a multiplex PCR assay on genomic DNA. The Illumina HiSeq System was used to sequence the amplified TCR beta libraries as 87-base-pair reads. In the authors' own workflow: In a later analysis, tens of millions of unique TCR beta chains were counted across the 666 repertoires, and around 11 million of these chains were shared by at least two donors. To remove PCR and sequencing errors, raw reads were error-corrected and collapsed into unique sequences using a nearest-neighbor algorithm that merged closely related sequences. V, D and J gene segments were assigned by aligning CDR3 sequences to IMGT reference sequences. For a sequence to be retained, a match of at least six nucleotides to both a V gene segment and a J gene segment was required. A rearrangement was called productive if the CDR3 had no stop codons and remained in frame with V and J, and every other rearrangement was called non-productive. CDR3 was defined according to IMGT convention as the region running from the second conserved V-encoded cysteine to the conserved J-encoded phenylalanine. The earlier analysis of 587 of the donors excluded any sequence lacking an unambiguous match to a single V gene segment. In an earlier analysis of approximately 500 of the donors, a V segment was called functional when productive rearrangements were above 56.7%, and segregating when the standard deviation between donors exceeded 5%. A statistical classification framework was developed to diagnose cytomegalovirus status using the catalog of TCR beta chain sequences. In a later analysis, TCR nucleotide sequences were compared against IMGT/GENE-DB human TR gene sequences so that V and J genes could be assigned. In a later analysis, CDR3 sequences and most-parsimonious VDJ recombination scenarios were assigned using the TCRdist pipeline. A later analysis defined each TCR beta chain by its CDR3 amino acid sequence plus V-gene family, and excluded reads lacking a unique V-gene family. As a way to deal with suspected cross-contamination and a sequencing artifact, a later analysis dropped more than 500 nucleotide sequences that were highly shared and had low generation probability. In a later analysis, a clonal expansion index was calculated for each public chain from normalized within-repertoire ranks of inferred template counts. In a later analysis, generation probabilities were computed using a VDJ recombination model fitted to out-of-frame rearrangements, and the results were checked against IGoR. Hypergeometric tests were used in a later analysis to score TCR-TCR, TCR-HLA and TCR-CMV co-occurrence, with a repertoire-size bias correction applied to the TCR pairs. False discovery rates were estimated in a later analysis by permuting HLA or CMV assignments 20 times. In a later analysis, co-occurring TCRs were grouped using DBSCAN, and TCRdist sequence similarity was added for clustering within HLA-allele-positive subsets. Repertoires with fewer than 30,000 or more than 120,000 public chains were left out of co-occurrence clustering, as were five repertoires with anomalous nucleotide sharing. TCRdb retrieved this table from immuneACCESS and kept in-frame rearrangements only. Not all clones are present; in checked studies, unresolved V genes account for under half, and no reason is known for the remainder. V, J and clone size are those of that table, while D and trimming were read from the DNA. This sample is represented by tens of thousands of clones; about four fifths of them were singletons. Jointly, the top ten make up approximately 14% of the sample.

Taken from the germline V gene, the CDR1 and CDR2 loops are SGHDT and YYEEEE. The CDR3, from cysteine to phenylalanine, totals 12 residues. Kept here is only the CDR3 DNA, which spans 36 bases and is read in frame from base 1. At the junction V is shortened by 4 bases and J by 5 bases, with 7 bases in between. In total, 666 healthy bone marrow donors made up the cohort. At the time of sampling, every cohort member was nominally healthy, though immune exposures that went unrecorded were likely present. The donor was CMV seropositive and belonged to the group of a few hundred seropositive cohort members. A peripheral blood sample was provided by each donor, and peripheral blood mononuclear cells were used for TCR beta sequencing. Genomic DNA was extracted from the blood cell samples with the Qiagen DNeasy Blood Extraction Kit.

The clonotype originates from a woman between 35 and 50 years old in good health and CMV-seropositive. The specimen sequenced was PBMCs. The V and J genes are TRBV5-6 and TRBJ1-5; TRBD1 could be the D gene, as 5 bases match. The CDR3: CASSRGYQPQHF. At the DNA level, the sequence is TGTGCCAGCAGCCGGGGGTATCAGCCCCAGCATTTT. The reference TRBV5-6 and TRBJ1-5 proteins fill in what lies around the CDR3, so the full variable domain reads DAGVTQSPTHLIKTRGQQVTLRCSPKSGHDTVSWYQQALGQGPQFIFQYYEEEERQRGNFPDRFSGHQFPNYSSELNVNALLLGDSALYLCASSRGYQPQHFGDGTRLSIL.